This TCR beta chain derives from a study of blood T cells in healthy people across ages. Next came a second PCR, run for about 7 to 12 cycles, which used a sample-barcoded 5' primer along with a J-beta primer mix. The study obtained at least 2.5 million CDR3-containing paired-end reads from every sample. MiXCR was run by TCRdb on the 5' RACE reads, yielding one entry per CDR3 protein. The table includes approximately 1.5 million distinct CDR3 sequences, about 32% detected once. This CDR3 comprises 13 residues. The V end was cut by 3 bases, the J end by 9 bases, with 14 bases between. Germline lookup yields CDR1 MNHEY and CDR2 SMNVEV (reference sequence).

Sequencing used blood. The TCR sequence derives from a woman in her twenties or thirties in good health. The rearrangement links TRBV27 to TRBJ1-1; D call uncertain. The CDR3 DNA reads as TGTGCCAGCAGTTTGGGCGCAGATGGGAAAGCTTTCTTT. The encoded protein is CASSLGADGKAFF.